The 4 T cell receptor beta chains below all came from one sample that was sequenced in a study of monozygotic twins with inflammatory bowel disease. For each CDR3 protein, TCRdb gives one entry from its re-call of the 5' RACE reads, without DNA. The specimen's table records approximately 400,000 distinct CDR3 sequences. What was sequenced was blood. The receptors here all came from a human donor with ulcerative colitis or Crohn's disease, or a healthy co-twin of an affected twin (not recorded which).

The chain links TRBV7-7 to TRBJ2-7; TCRdb's D call, TRBD1, is unchecked because there is no DNA. Germline V gene data show CDR1 as SSHAT and CDR2 as FNYEAQ (reference sequence). This CDR3 is built from 13 residues. This chain's CDR3 is CASSLDAGAEQYF.

This chain uses TRBV5-1 with TRBJ2-1; TCRdb calls TRBD1, which cannot be checked without DNA. Germline V lookup: CDR1 SGHRS, CDR2 YFSETQ. The CDR3 is made up of 15 amino acids. CDR3 protein: CASSLDRGQGGEQFF.

The CDR3 is CSVEDREGLAYEQYF. This chain connects TRBV29-1 to TRBJ2-7; TCRdb reports TRBD2, a call that lacks DNA to check it against. CDR3 length: 15 amino acids. Germline V CDR1 and CDR2: SQVTM, ANQGSEA.

This sequence joins TRBV7-2 and TRBJ2-1; TCRdb names TRBD2, which stays unverified in the absence of DNA. The CDR3 covers 17 residues. In germline, CDR1 is SGHTA, CDR2 FQGNSA. The CDR3 loop reads CASSLRSGRERYNEQFF.